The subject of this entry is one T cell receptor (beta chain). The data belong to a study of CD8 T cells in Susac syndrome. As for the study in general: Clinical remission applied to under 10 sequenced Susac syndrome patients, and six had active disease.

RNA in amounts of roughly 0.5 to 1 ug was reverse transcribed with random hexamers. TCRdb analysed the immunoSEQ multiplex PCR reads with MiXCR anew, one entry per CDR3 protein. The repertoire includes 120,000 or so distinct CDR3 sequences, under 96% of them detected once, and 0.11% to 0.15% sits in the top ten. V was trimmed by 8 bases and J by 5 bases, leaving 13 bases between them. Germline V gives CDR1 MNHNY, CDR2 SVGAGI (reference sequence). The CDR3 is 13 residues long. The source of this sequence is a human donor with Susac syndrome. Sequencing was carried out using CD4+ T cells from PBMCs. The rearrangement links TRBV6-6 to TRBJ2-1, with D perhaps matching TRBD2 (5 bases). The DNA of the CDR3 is TGTGCCAGCCAGCGGACGACGGACAATGAGCAGTTCTTC. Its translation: CASQRTTDNEQFF.